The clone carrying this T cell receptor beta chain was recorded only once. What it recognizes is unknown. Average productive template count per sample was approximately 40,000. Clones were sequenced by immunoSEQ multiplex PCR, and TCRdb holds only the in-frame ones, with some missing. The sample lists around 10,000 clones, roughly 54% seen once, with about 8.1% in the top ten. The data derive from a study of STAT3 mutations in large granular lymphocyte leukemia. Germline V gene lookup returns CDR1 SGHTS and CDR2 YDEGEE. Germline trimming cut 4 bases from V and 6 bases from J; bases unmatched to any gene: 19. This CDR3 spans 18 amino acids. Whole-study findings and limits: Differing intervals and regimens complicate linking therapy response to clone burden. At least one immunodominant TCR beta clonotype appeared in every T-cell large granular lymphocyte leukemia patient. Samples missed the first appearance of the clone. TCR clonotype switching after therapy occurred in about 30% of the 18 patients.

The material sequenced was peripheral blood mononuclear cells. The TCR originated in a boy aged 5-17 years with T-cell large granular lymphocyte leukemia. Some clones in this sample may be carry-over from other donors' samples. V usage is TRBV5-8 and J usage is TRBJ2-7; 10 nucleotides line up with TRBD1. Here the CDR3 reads CASSDRGDRGYRVTEQYF. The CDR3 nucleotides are TGTGCCAGCAGCGACAGGGGGGACAGGGGCTACCGTGTCACCGAGCAGTACTTC.